This note documents a single TCR beta chain sequence. The entry originates in a study of shared clonotypes between healthy human individuals. Looked up from germline, CDR1 is SGHNT and CDR2 is YYREEE (reference sequence). V dropped 0 bases and J dropped 1 base, with 11 bases sitting between them. The CDR3 has 15 amino acids. Clones were sequenced by immunoSEQ multiplex PCR, and TCRdb holds only the in-frame ones, with some missing. The sample carries hundreds of thousands of clones, around three quarters recorded once. The sequence derives from a woman in her 30s in good health. The J gene is TRBJ2-7, the V gene TRBV5-4; no clear D gene. The sample was memory CD4+ T cells sorted from blood. Subset in this sample: CD45RA-negative fraction. The chain's CDR3 is CASSLGQDSSYEQYF. The CDR3, as DNA: TGTGCCAGCAGCTTGGGGCAGGATTCGTCCTACGAGCAGTACTTC.